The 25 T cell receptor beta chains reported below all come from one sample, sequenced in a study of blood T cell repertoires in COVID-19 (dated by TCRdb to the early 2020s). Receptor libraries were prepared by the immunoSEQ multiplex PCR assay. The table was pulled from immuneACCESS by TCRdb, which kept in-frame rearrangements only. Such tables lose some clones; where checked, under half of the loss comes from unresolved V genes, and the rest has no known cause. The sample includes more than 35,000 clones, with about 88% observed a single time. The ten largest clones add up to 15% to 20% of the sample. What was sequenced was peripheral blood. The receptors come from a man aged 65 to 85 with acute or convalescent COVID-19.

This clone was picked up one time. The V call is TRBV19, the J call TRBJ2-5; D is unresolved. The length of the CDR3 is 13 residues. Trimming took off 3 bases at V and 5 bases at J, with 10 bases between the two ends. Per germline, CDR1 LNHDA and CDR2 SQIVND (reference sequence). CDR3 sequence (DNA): TGTGCCAGTAGTATTGGTGCCCGGGAGACCCAGTACTTC. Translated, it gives CASSIGARETQYF.

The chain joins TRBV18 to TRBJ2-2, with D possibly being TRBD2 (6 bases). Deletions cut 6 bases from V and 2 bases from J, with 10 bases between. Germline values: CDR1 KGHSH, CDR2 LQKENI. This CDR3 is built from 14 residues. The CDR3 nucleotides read TGTGCCAGCTCTCGAGGGACTAACACCGGGGAGCTGTTTTTT. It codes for CASSRGTNTGELFF.

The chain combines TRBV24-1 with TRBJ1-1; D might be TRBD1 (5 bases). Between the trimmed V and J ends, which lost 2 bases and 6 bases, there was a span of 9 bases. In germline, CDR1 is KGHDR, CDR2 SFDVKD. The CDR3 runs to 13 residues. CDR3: CATSDSWGAEAFF. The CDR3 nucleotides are TGTGCCACCAGTGATTCTTGGGGGGCTGAAGCTTTCTTT.

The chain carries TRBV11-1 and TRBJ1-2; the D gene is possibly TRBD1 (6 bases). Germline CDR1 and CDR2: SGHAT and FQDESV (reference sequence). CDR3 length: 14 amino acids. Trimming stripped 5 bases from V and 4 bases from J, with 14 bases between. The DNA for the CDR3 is TGTGCCAGCAGCCACACGGGGGGCCTCTATGGCTACACCTTC. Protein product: CASSHTGGLYGYTF.

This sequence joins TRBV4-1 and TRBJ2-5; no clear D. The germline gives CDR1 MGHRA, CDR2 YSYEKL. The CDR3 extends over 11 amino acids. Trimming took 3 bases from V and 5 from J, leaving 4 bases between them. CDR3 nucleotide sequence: TGCGCCAGCAGCCAGAGCGAGACCCAGTACTTC. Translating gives CASSQSETQYF.

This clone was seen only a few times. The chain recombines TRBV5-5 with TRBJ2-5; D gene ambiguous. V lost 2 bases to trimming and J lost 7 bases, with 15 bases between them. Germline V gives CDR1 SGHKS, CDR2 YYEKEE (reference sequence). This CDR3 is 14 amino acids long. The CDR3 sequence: CASSFIVDLGTQYF. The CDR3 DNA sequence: TGTGCCAGCAGCTTTATAGTCGATCTAGGGACCCAGTACTTC.

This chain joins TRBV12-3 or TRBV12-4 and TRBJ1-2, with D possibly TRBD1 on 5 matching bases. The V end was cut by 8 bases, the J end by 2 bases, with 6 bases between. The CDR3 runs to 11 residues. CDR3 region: CASSGNYGYTF. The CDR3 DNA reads TGTGCCAGCTCAGGGAACTATGGCTACACCTTC.

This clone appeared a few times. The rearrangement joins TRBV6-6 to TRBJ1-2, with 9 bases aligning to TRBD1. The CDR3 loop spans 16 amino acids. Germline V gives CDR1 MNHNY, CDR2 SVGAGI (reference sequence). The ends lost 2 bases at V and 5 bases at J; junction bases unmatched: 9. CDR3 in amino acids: CASSYPWTGVTYGYTF. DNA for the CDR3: TGTGCCAGCAGTTACCCTTGGACAGGGGTTACTTATGGCTACACCTTC.

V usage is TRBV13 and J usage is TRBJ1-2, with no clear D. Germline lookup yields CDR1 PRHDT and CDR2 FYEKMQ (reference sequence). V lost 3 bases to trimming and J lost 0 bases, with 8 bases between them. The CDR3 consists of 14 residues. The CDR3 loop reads CASSFRGSNYGYTF. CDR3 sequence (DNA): TGTGCCAGCAGCTTCAGAGGATCTAACTATGGCTACACCTTC.

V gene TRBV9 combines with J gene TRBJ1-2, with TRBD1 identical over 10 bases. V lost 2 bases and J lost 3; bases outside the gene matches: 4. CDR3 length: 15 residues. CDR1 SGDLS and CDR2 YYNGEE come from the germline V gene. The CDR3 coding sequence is TGTGCCAGCAGCGTGACAGGGACAGGGGACTATGGCTACACCTTC. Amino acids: CASSVTGTGDYGYTF.

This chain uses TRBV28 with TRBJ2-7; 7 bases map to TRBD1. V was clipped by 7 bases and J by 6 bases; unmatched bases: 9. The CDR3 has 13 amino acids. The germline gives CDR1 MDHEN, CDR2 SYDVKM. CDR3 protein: CASKETGRSEQYF. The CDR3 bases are TGTGCCAGCAAAGAGACAGGGCGCTCCGAGCAGTACTTC.

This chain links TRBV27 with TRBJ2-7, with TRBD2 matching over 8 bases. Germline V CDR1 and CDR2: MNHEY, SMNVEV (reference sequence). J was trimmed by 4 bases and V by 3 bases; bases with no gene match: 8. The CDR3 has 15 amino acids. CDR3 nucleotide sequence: TGTGCCAGCAGTTTGTCCGGGACTAGTAGTTACGAGCAGTACTTC. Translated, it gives CASSLSGTSSYEQYF.

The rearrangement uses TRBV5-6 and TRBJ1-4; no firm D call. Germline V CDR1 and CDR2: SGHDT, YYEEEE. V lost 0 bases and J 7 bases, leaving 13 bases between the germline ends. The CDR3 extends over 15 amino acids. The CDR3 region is CASSLASGSVEKLFF. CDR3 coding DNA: TGTGCCAGCAGCTTGGCATCGGGGTCTGTTGAAAAACTGTTTTTT.

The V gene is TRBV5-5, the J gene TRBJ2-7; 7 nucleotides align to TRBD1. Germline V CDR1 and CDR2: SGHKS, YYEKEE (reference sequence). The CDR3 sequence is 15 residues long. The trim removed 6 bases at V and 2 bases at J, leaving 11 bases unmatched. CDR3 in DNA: TGTGCCAGCACTGTGCGGACAGGAGTTACCTACGAGCAGTACTTC. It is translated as CASTVRTGVTYEQYF.

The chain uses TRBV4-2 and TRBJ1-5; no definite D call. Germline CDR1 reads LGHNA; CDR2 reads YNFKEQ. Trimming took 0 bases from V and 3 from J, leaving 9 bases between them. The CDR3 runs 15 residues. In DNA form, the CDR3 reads TGTGCCAGCAGCCAAGATCCGAGTTTCAATCAGCCCCAGCATTTT. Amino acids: CASSQDPSFNQPQHF.

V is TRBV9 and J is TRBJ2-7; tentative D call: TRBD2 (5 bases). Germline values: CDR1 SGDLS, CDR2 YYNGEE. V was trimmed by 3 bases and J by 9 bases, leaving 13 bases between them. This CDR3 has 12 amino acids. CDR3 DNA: TGTGCCAGCAGCGCGGACTCTGGTGTGCAGTACTTC. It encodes CASSADSGVQYF. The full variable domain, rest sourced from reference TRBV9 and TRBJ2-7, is DSGVTQTPKHLITATGQRVTLRCSPRSGDLSVYWYQQSLDQGLQFLIQYYNGEERAKGNILERFSAQQFPDLHSELNLSSLELGDSALYFCASSADSGVQYFGPGTRLTVT.

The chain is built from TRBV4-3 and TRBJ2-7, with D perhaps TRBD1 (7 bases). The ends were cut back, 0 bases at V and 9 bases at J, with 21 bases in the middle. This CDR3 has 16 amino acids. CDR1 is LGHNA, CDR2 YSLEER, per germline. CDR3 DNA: TGCGCCAGCAGCCAAGATACAGGGGACTCCTTCTATGGGCAGTACTTC. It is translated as CASSQDTGDSFYGQYF.

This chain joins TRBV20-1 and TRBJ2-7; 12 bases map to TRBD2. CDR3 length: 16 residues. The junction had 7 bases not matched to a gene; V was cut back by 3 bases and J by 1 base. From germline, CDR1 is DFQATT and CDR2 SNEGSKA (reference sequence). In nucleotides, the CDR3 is TGCAGTGCTAGTCGGCTAGCGGGAGGGAGATCCTACGAGCAGTACTTC. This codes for CSASRLAGGRSYEQYF.

CDR3 residues: CASSPRDRFGTEAFF. CDR3 DNA sequence: TGTGCCAGTAGCCCCCGGGACAGGTTCGGCACTGAAGCTTTCTTT. The chain has TRBV19 and TRBJ1-1; 8 nucleotides match TRBD1. The CDR3 runs 15 residues. Trimming cost V 6 bases and J 4 bases; bases outside gene matches: 10. Germline V gene sequence: CDR1 LNHDA, CDR2 SQIVND (reference sequence).

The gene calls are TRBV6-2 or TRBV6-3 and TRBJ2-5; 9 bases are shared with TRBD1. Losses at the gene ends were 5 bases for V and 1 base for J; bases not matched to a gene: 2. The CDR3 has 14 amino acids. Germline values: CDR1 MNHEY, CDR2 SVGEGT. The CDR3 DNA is TGTGCCAGCAGTACGACAGGGGGCCAAGAGACCCAGTACTTC. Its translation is CASSTTGGQETQYF.

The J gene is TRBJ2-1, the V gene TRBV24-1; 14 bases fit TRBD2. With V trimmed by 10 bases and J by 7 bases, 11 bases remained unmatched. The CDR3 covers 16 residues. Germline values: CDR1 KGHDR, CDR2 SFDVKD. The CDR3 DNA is TGTGCCACTAGCGGGACTAGCGGGAGTGAGGAGAATGAGCAGTTCTTC. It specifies CATSGTSGSEENEQFF.

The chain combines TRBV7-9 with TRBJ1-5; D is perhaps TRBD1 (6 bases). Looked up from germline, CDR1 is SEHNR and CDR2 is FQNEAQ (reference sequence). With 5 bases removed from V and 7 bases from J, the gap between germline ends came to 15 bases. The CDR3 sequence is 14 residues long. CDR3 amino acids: CASSVQGGGQPQHF. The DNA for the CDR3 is TGTGCCAGCAGCGTACAGGGTGGAGGCCAGCCCCAGCATTTT.

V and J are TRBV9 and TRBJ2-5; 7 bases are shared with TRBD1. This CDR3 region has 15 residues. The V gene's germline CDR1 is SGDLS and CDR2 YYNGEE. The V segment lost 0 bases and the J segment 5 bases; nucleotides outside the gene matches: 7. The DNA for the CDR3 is TGTGCCAGCAGCGTAGGAGGGGGCAGGGGGGAGACCCAGTACTTC. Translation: CASSVGGGRGETQYF.

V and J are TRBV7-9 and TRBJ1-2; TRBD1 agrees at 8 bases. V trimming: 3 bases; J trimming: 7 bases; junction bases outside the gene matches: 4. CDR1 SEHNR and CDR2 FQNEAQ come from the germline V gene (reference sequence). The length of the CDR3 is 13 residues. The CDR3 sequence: CASSLTGEAGYTF. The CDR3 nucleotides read TGTGCCAGCAGCTTGACAGGGGAGGCTGGCTACACCTTC.

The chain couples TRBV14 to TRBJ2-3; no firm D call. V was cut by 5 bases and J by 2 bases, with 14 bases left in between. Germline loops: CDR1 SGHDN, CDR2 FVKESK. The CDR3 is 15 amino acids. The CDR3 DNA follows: TGTGCCAGCAGCTCACCTACTTCCCTCACAGATACGCAGTATTTT. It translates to CASSSPTSLTDTQYF.